This T cell receptor (beta chain) was documented in a study of cytomegalovirus exposure and HLA in healthy donors. Profiling relied on immunoSEQ multiplex PCR, and the TCRdb table lists in-frame clones only, not all of them. The sample yields around 250,000 clones, around 91% seen once. As regards this clone: Its antigen is currently unknown.

Whole-study results and caveats: Reported performance of the classifier showed diagnosis of cytomegalovirus status with high specificity and sensitivity. Clusters of TCRs from the first cohort tended to co-occur in the 110 or so validation repertoires (as a later analysis found).

Trimming removed 0 bases at V and 13 bases at J, with 19 bases between. Germline CDR1 and CDR2: MGHRA and YSYEKL. The CDR3 is 15 amino acids. J is TRBJ2-1 and V is TRBV4-1; D perhaps matches TRBD1 (7 bases). The sample taken for sequencing was PBMCs. The receptor comes from a woman aged 18-35 years in good health and CMV-seronegative. Here the CDR3 DNA reads TGCGCCAGCAGCCAAGACGAGCGGGTCGCAGGGGGTCAGTTCTTC. Amino acids: CASSQDERVAGGQFF.